This is a list of T cell receptor beta chains from one sample in a study of identifying expanded T cells in peripheral blood. The repertoire was sequenced with immunoSEQ multiplex PCR; TCRdb's copy has only in-frame clones and lacks some. The data contain 65,000 to 95,000 clones, about 90% of them seen just once; the ten biggest clones take up roughly 7.7%. Sequencing used blood. The receptors were gathered from a person between 18 and 75 years old in good health. Each CDR3 is given with its conserved first and last residue. Each record gives: clone size, J gene, D gene, CDR3 length, V gene, CDR3 DNA, CDR3 protein. A D gene is named only where the DNA matches it firmly. Clone size is given for some rows only: seen once, a few or many times, or a class if the clone is expanded.

. TRBJ1-5 . 14 TRBV10-3 TGTGCCATCAGATCAGACAAGACAAATCAGCCCCAGCATTTT CAIRSDKTNQPQHF
. TRBJ1-1 . 13 TRBV2 TGTGCCAGTACGGTCCTCGGCGGCACTGAAGCTTTCTTT CASTVLGGTEAFF
. TRBJ1-1 . 14 TRBV27 TGTGCCAGCAGTTTGGCCGGCATGAACACTGAAGCTTTCTTT CASSLAGMNTEAFF
. TRBJ1-3 . 15 TRBV6-5 TGTGCCAGCAGTTCTCCAGGGTTCTCTGGAAACACCATATATTTT CASSSPGFSGNTIYF
. TRBJ2-7 . 13 TRBV9 TGTGCCAGCAGCCCGACAGTTTCCTACGAGCAGTACTTC CASSPTVSYEQYF
. TRBJ1-2 . 14 TRBV7-3 TGTGCCAGCAGCTTAGATGGGAACGGCTATGGCTACACCTTC CASSLDGNGYGYTF
once TRBJ2-7 . 12 TRBV7-2 TGTGCCAGCAGCCCCCGGACGTTTCAGCAGTACTTC CASSPRTFQQYF
few TRBJ2-7 . 13 TRBV2 TGTGCCAGCGGAACTAGGGGTGGCTACGAGCAGTACTTC CASGTRGGYEQYF
. TRBJ1-5 TRBD1 15 TRBV6-6 TGTGCCAGCAGTAGACAGGGGGAGGGCAATCAGCCCCAGCATTTT CASSRQGEGNQPQHF
. TRBJ2-1 . 13 TRBV2 TGTGCCAGCAGTGAAAAAGGGCCCCCCAGACCGTTCTTC CASSEKGPPRPFF
. TRBJ2-1 TRBD2 15 TRBV7-2 TGTGCCAGCAGCTTATATCTGCGGGGGAACAATGAGCAGTTCTTC CASSLYLRGNNEQFF
. TRBJ1-2 . 14 TRBV5-1 TGCGCCAGCAGCTTGACGCGGAGTGGCTCTGGCTACACCTTC CASSLTRSGSGYTF
few TRBJ1-2 TRBD1 13 TRBV28 TGTGCCAGCAGTTCGACAGGGGCACAGGGCTACACCTTC CASSSTGAQGYTF
. TRBJ1-1 TRBD1 16 TRBV25-1 TGTGCCAGCCGGACAGGGGAAAGATATTTTCGGACTGAAGCTTTCTTT CASRTGERYFRTEAFF
. TRBJ2-3 . 14 TRBV9 TGTGCCAGCAGCGGGACCCGCGGATACGATACGCAGTATTTT CASSGTRGYDTQYF
. TRBJ2-3 . 15 TRBV2 TGTGCCAGCAGTCGCCGGTCTTCATCCACAGATACGCAGTATTTT CASSRRSSSTDTQYF
. TRBJ1-1 . 11 TRBV10-3 TGTGCCATCAGGGGGAGCGCTGAAGCTTTCTTT CAIRGSAEAFF
. TRBJ1-1 . 14 TRBV6-5 TGTGCCAGCAGTTACAGGGGGAAGGGGACTGAAGCTTTCTTT CASSYRGKGTEAFF
. TRBJ1-4 . 12 TRBV2 TGTGCCAGCAGGAGGGATAATGAAAAACTGTTTTTT CASRRDNEKLFF
. TRBJ1-3 TRBD1 14 TRBV6-5 TGTGCCAGCAGTCGGGACAGGGATCGAAACACCATATATTTT CASSRDRDRNTIYF
. TRBJ1-1 . 12 TRBV11-3 TGTGCCAGCAGCGGTGAGGGCTCTGAAGCTTTCTTT CASSGEGSEAFF
. TRBJ1-6 TRBD1 16 TRBV7-6 TGTGCCAGCAGCCCCTCCCCAGGACAGGGGAATTCACCCCTCCACTTT CASSPSPGQGNSPLHF
. TRBJ1-5 . 13 TRBV25-1 TGTGCCAGTGGGGGGTGGGGCAATCAGCCCCAGCATTTT CASGGWGNQPQHF
. TRBJ2-7 . 15 TRBV19 TGTGCCAGTAGCCGACCTGGGACTGGCTCCTACGAGCAGTACTTC CASSRPGTGSYEQYF
once TRBJ2-7 TRBD1 12 TRBV6-5 TGTGCCAGCAGCCAGGACAGGGGTGAGCAGTACTTC CASSQDRGEQYF
. TRBJ2-7 TRBD2 15 TRBV7-2 TGTGCCAGCAGCTTAGAAATCCAGCGGGGCTACGAGCAGTACTTC CASSLEIQRGYEQYF